The clone carrying this T cell receptor (beta chain) is labeled medium-sized. The CDR3 runs 14 residues. With 5 bases removed from V and 7 bases from J, the gap between germline ends came to 15 bases. In germline, CDR1 is MGHRA, CDR2 YSYEKL. The data stem from a study of immune characterization of retroperitoneal liposarcoma. MiXCR was run by TCRdb on the PCR reads, yielding one entry per CDR3 protein. The table lists several thousand distinct CDR3 sequences, roughly 30% of them singletons. The receptor comes from a male donor with retroperitoneal liposarcoma. This rearrangement joins TRBV4-1 to TRBJ2-1, with D perhaps matching TRBD1 (5 bases). The sequenced sample consisted of blood. The CDR3: CASSSIKRGNEQFF. The DNA for the CDR3 is TGCGCCAGCAGCTCAATAAAAAGGGGAAATGAGCAGTTCTTC.